The following is a T cell receptor beta chain sequence with its context. It has no known antigen specificity. One end of the junction varies from germline; a read error may be responsible. None of the patients had been given any treatment before thyroid surgery. The study retrospectively analysed patient clinical samples collected from the early 2010s to the late 2010s using T-cell receptor beta sequencing. This sample is part of a study of metastatic and nonmetastatic thyroid tumors (dated by TCRdb to 2019 to 2021). About the study as a whole: Repertoires from peripheral blood and from tumor or nodule tissue samples of malignant and benign thyroid patients were compared. Beyond this particular receptor, the publication reports: In both blood and tumor samples, malignant tumors were reported to have significantly higher TCR beta diversity than benign nodules.

The CDR3 measures 13 amino acids from cysteine to phenylalanine. The kept DNA is CDR3 alone, 39 bases in frame from the first base. The CDR1 and CDR2 encoded by the germline V gene (reference sequence) are LGHDT and YNNKEL. Library prep was done by PCR. Sequencing was performed on an Illumina HiSeq 4000. The TCR beta-chain CDR3 region of each patient was profiled by high-throughput sequencing. The published analysis was carried out like this. A classifier to discriminate distant-metastatic papillary thyroid cancer patients was built from CDR3 differences across clinicopathological groups. Repertoire diversity was assessed with the Shannon index, and tumor-blood repertoire similarity with the Morisita-Horn index. TCRdb reran the public reads through fastp at Q25 and MiXCR, keeping productive beta chains. None of the V and J calls come from the authors' own analysis; TCRdb made them. This sample lists 35,000 to 40,000 clones; around 20% were detected once. The ten largest clonotypes hold around 15% of the sample.

This receptor was obtained from a female donor with papillary thyroid cancer or a benign thyroid nodule (not recorded which). Some clones in this sample may be carry-over from other donors' samples. The chain joins TRBV3-1 to TRBJ2-6, with TRBD2 tentatively as D gene (6 bases match). The sequenced sample was blood. The CDR3 loop reads CASSQGGANLLTF. The DNA is TGTGCCAGTAGCCAAGGAGGGGCCAACCTCCTGACTTTC. The entire variable domain, with the stretches around the CDR3 drawn from the reference TRBV3-1 and TRBJ2-6 proteins, is DTAVSQTPKYLVTQMGNDKSIKCEQNLGHDTMYWYKQDSKKFLKIMFSYNNKELIINETVPNRFSPKSPDKAHLNLHINSLELGDSAVYFCASSQGGANLLTFGAGSRLTVL.